These 11 T cell receptor beta chains were sequenced from one sample in a study of blood T cells in healthy people across ages. For the second PCR, which ran for 7 to 11 cycles, a sample-barcoded 5' primer and a J-beta primer mix were used. TCRdb ran MiXCR on the 5' RACE reads and lists one entry per CDR3 protein. The repertoire includes about 650,000 distinct CDR3 sequences, 40% to 65% of them detected once, and approximately 13% sits in the top ten. Sequencing used blood. The receptor source for this set is a woman of 80 years or more in good health.

The V call is TRBV7-3, the J call TRBJ2-3; D remains ambiguous. In germline, CDR1 is SGHTA, CDR2 FQGTGA. The CDR3 totals 14 residues. V lost 5 bases, J lost 4 bases, and 13 bases lay in between. The CDR3 DNA reads TGTGCCAGCAGCCCCCAACCCCCCCCAGATACGCAGTATTTT. Translation: CASSPQPPPDTQYF.

The table lists this clonotype with many counts. The V gene is TRBV20-1, the J gene TRBJ2-1, with D hard to call. The V end lost 3 bases, the J end lost 0 bases, and 12 bases lay between the germline ends. The CDR3 contains 15 residues. CDR1 and CDR2 (germline): DFQATT, SNEGSKA (reference sequence). CDR3 amino acids: CSASATPSSYNEQFF. CDR3 DNA sequence: TGCAGTGCTAGTGCCACGCCGAGCTCCTACAATGAGCAGTTCTTC.

This clonotype was counted many times. The J gene is TRBJ2-5, the V gene TRBV4-2; tentatively, D is TRBD2 (5 bases). The CDR3 totals 15 residues. V lost 2 bases and J 1 base, leaving 11 bases between the germline ends. CDR1 is LGHNA, CDR2 YNFKEQ, per germline. The CDR3 protein is CASSQRTGSQETQYF. In DNA form, the CDR3 reads TGTGCCAGCAGCCAACGGACGGGGTCCCAAGAGACCCAGTACTTC.

This clonotype was observed once. CDR3 sequence: CSVEVQGTEAFF. For the CDR3, the DNA is TGCAGCGTTGAGGTACAGGGGACTGAAGCTTTCTTT. The chain joins TRBV29-1 to TRBJ1-1; 7 positions match TRBD1. J gave up 5 bases and V 3 bases, and 3 bases lay outside the gene matches. The CDR3 extends over 12 amino acids. Germline CDR1 and CDR2: SQVTM and ANQGSEA.

The CDR3 loop reads CASSEGGLNYGYTF. The DNA for the CDR3 is TGTGCCAGCAGTGAGGGGGGGCTGAACTATGGCTACACCTTC. The genes are TRBV25-1 and TRBJ1-2; tentatively, D is TRBD1 (6 bases). The CDR3 is made up of 14 amino acids. The V end was cut by 3 bases, the J end by 2 bases, with 10 bases between. Looked up from germline, CDR1 is MGHDK and CDR2 is SYGVNS.

The rearrangement joins TRBV7-2 to TRBJ2-5, with D uncertain. Germline assignment: CDR1 SGHTA and CDR2 FQGNSA. V lost 5 bases and J lost 3, with 7 bases in between. CDR3 length: 12 amino acids. The CDR3 DNA reads as TGTGCCAGCAGCCCGTGGGAAGAGACCCAGTACTTC. Translated, it gives CASSPWEETQYF.

As regards this clonotype: The conserved final phenylalanine or tryptophan is absent from the CDR3, which likely points to a read error. The V and J genes are TRBV20-1 and TRBJ2-5; 7 bases are a match to TRBD1. This CDR3 has 17 amino acids. Germline CDR1 DFQATT, CDR2 SNEGSKA (reference sequence). J lost 0 bases, V lost 5 bases, and 15 bases had no gene match. The CDR3 sequence: CSAPNYLGQLHQETQYV. CDR3 coding DNA: TGCAGTGCTCCGAACTACCTGGGACAGTTACACCAAGAGACCCAGTACGTC.

The chain links TRBV6-1 to TRBJ2-1; D is possibly TRBD1 or TRBD2 (6 bases each). Germline V lookup: CDR1 MNHNS, CDR2 SASEGT. V was shortened by 8 bases and J by 3 bases, with 17 bases between the two germline ends. CDR3 size: 15 residues. This CDR3 reads CASPAAGHLYNEQFF. In DNA form, the CDR3 reads TGTGCCAGCCCCGCCGCGGGACACCTCTACAATGAGCAGTTCTTC.

This chain links TRBV20-1 with TRBJ2-5, with 10 bases identical to TRBD2. The end of the DNA fits TRBJ2-7 better, so the J call may be wrong. Germline-derived CDR1 and CDR2 are DFQATT and SNEGSKA (reference sequence). The CDR3 runs 13 residues. The CDR3 here is CSARSGRLGEQYF. DNA of the CDR3: TGCAGTGCTCGTAGCGGGAGGCTTGGCGAGCAGTACTTC.

Of note for this clonotype: A read error may explain this, as a much larger clone is one base away. The chain couples TRBV28 to TRBJ2-1; D gene uncertain. Germline V gives CDR1 MDHEN, CDR2 SYDVKM. The CDR3 totals 14 residues. CDR3 sequence (DNA): TGTGCCAGCAATCGCCTCAGCTCCTGCAATGAGCAGTTCTTC. Translating gives CASNRLSSCNEQFF.

In nucleotides, the CDR3 is TGTGCCAGCAGCCTACTTGGGACAGCCCACGAGCAGTACTTC. It yields the protein CASSLLGTAHEQYF. This chain joins TRBV14 and TRBJ2-7; 7 nucleotides line up with TRBD1. The germline V gene has CDR1 SGHDN and CDR2 FVKESK. The J segment lost 5 bases and the V segment lost 4 bases, leaving 8 bases of the junction unmatched. The CDR3 is 14 residues long.